This TCR beta chain was recorded in a study of T cell responses to AZD1222 COVID-19 vaccine (TCRdb year 2021). Some background on the complete study: A total of roughly 240 trial participants underwent TCR sequencing, of whom around 200 received two doses of AZD1222 and some 26 received two doses of the MenACWY control vaccine. Trial participants were enrolled into age subgroups of 18-55, 56-69 and 70-plus years, which contained around 140, 26 and 57 TCR-sequenced participants, respectively.

The CDR3 regions of human TCRbeta chains were subjected to immunosequencing. Per the authors' processing: TCRs in the repertoires were matched against a reference library of SARS-CoV-2-specific TCRs that had been generated with the MIRA antigen-specificity platform. Breadth meant the fraction of unique TCRs that were SARS-CoV-2-associated, whereas depth meant the fraction of total T cells that were SARS-CoV-2-associated. Using the MIRA data, each spike-specific TCR was mapped to the spike region that the TCR reacts to and placed in a CD4 or CD8 class. Log10-transformed breadth and depth values were compared by one-way ANOVA with Sidak's multiple comparisons tests. TCRdb took over this immuneACCESS table, retaining in-frame rearrangements with V and J assigned. Such tables are incomplete; in checked studies, under half of the missing clones stem from an unresolved V gene, and the remainder is unexplained. The V and J calls and clone size were taken over from that table, and D and trimming were inferred from the DNA. The sample table holds 150,000 to 190,000 clones, of which 90% were seen once. The ten top clones hold less than 1.6% of the sample.

According to the study, the label for this sample's time point signals: about 28 days (+/-7) after the second vaccine dose. AZD1222 recipients with second doses at about 4 weeks or about 12 weeks were pooled, because spike-specific TCR depth and breadth did not differ between schedules. The vaccinee samples were drawn from two UK trials, COV001 and COV002, one of which was a single-blind randomized controlled phase 2/3 trial testing AZD1222 (ChAdOx1 nCoV-19) in healthy adults. For TCRbeta chain sequencing, PBMC samples were collected from trial participants at day 0 and at day 28 after the second dose. The investigation overall reported the following: Most participants were white British and females outnumbered males, and the authors suggested that clonal diversity may have been underestimated. Conclusions about previously exposed vaccinees were limited because only a handful of AZD1222 recipients were SARS-CoV-2 seropositive at baseline. A significant rise in spike-specific TCR breadth and depth was observed after two AZD1222 doses relative to day 0 and relative to MenACWY recipients. The 56-69-year group was small, and its depth increase did not reach significance, likely because of low power. No day 14 peak-response samples were available, so repertoires were characterized only after the peak T cell response. Reportedly, close to half of the unique spike-specific TCRs recognized epitopes lying outside the regions that are mutated in the B.1.351 and B.1.1.7 variants. Vaccine-associated CD4 TCRs spanned the whole spike protein, with dominant responses in regions 160-218 and 743-854.

The CDR3 spans 15 residues, from the cysteine through the phenylalanine. CDR3 DNA only is kept here, 45 bases in frame from base 1. Taken from the germline V gene, the CDR1 and CDR2 loops are SGHRS and YFSETQ. V has 2 bases trimmed and J has 2 bases trimmed; junction bases matching no gene number 3. In the case of this clone: This clone's antigen is unknown. Base qualities are not provided; no much larger clone lies one nucleotide away.

Sequenced here: peripheral blood, sampled 28 days after the second AZD1222 dose. This sequence uses TRBV5-1 and TRBJ2-7; a stretch of 11 junction bases matches TRBD2. The clonotype originates from an adult who received the AZD1222 COVID-19 vaccine. This receptor has the CDR3 CASSLLAGATYEQYF. The sequenced DNA: TGCGCCAGCAGCTTACTAGCGGGGGCTACCTACGAGCAGTACTTC. The CDR3, completed at both ends by the reference TRBV5-1 and TRBJ2-7 genes, gives the full variable domain KAGVTQTPRYLIKTRGQQVTLSCSPISGHRSVSWYQQTPGQGLQFLFEYFSETQRNKGNFPGRFSGRQFSNSRSEMNVSTLELGDSALYLCASSLLAGATYEQYFGPGTRLTVT.